The present entry profiles one T cell receptor beta chain with its context. Germline assignment: CDR1 MNHEY and CDR2 SMNVEV (reference sequence). There are 16 residues in the CDR3. V gave up 2 bases and J gave up 4 bases; unmatched junction bases: 6. This table comes from immunoSEQ multiplex PCR, and its TCRdb copy is limited to in-frame clones, with some not included. Of around 300,000 clones in the sample, around 90% were seen once. The source of the sample is a study of blood T cell repertoires in COVID-19. Background on the study: Sample material is recorded as cDNA or gDNA derived from T cells, B-cell-depleted T cells, or PBMCs.

The clonotype comes from a man aged 50 or older with acute or convalescent COVID-19. Sequencing was carried out using peripheral blood. The rearrangement uses TRBV27 and TRBJ1-2; 11 bases agree with TRBD1. The CDR3 DNA reads as TGTGCCAGCAGTTTAGGACAGGGGGCTGATGTCTATGGCTACACCTTC. Its protein product is CASSLGQGADVYGYTF.